Each of the 9 T cell receptor beta chains below was sequenced from the same sample in a study of cytomegalovirus exposure and HLA in healthy donors. PCR amplification relied on 60 Vbeta primers (plus 13 Jbeta primers). Assay: immunoSEQ multiplex PCR; the TCRdb copy retains only in-frame clones and omits some. The data contain over 40,000 clones, approximately 86% of them singletons. Sequencing was performed on PBMCs. These receptors originate from a woman aged 40 to 50 in good health and CMV-seropositive.

This clone was counted only a few times. CDR3 DNA: TGTGCCAGCAGCTTGGGCAGTCCCTACAATGAGCAGTTCTTC. Encoded protein: CASSLGSPYNEQFF. The chain joins TRBV13 to TRBJ2-1; D gene ambiguous. The CDR3 consists of 14 residues. Trimming took off 3 bases at V and 2 bases at J, with 8 bases between the two ends. From germline, CDR1 is PRHDT and CDR2 FYEKMQ (reference sequence).

This sequence joins TRBV15 and TRBJ2-1; D is unresolved. CDR3 length equals 13 residues. The V gene lost 0 bases and the J gene lost 5 bases, with 5 bases spanning the gap. Germline assignment: CDR1 LNHNV and CDR2 YYDKDF (reference sequence). The CDR3 here is CATSRDPNNEQFF. The CDR3 nucleotides read TGTGCCACCAGCAGAGATCCTAACAATGAGCAGTTCTTC.

The rearrangement links TRBV6-1 to TRBJ1-5; D is undetermined. CDR1 and CDR2 (germline): MNHNS, SASEGT. The CDR3 sequence is 13 residues long. Deletions cut 8 bases from V and 2 bases from J, with 10 bases between. Here the CDR3 DNA reads TGTGCCAGCGACCAACTAGGCAATCAGCCCCAGCATTTT. This encodes CASDQLGNQPQHF.

The chain couples TRBV28 to TRBJ2-3, with 7 bases that match TRBD1. V was pared by 6 bases and J by 4 bases, with 7 bases of the junction left unmatched. Germline V gives CDR1 MDHEN, CDR2 SYDVKM. The CDR3 runs 14 residues. The CDR3 bases are TGTGCCAGCAGAAGCCGACAGGGCGCAGATACGCAGTATTTT. Translated: CASRSRQGADTQYF.

The rearrangement uses TRBV25-1 and TRBJ1-2; tentatively, D is TRBD1 (6 bases). The CDR3 is 18 residues long. Between the trimmed V and J ends, which lost 5 bases and 4 bases, there was a span of 26 bases. The germline V gene has CDR1 MGHDK and CDR2 SYGVNS. CDR3 loop: CASSLGNLGGPPFYGYTF. The CDR3 DNA follows: TGTGCCAGCAGTTTAGGGAATCTAGGGGGACCCCCTTTCTATGGCTACACCTTC.

The chain carries TRBV27 and TRBJ2-1; 8 nucleotides match TRBD1. The V gene end was trimmed by 4 bases and the J gene end by 6 bases; junction bases not matched to a gene: 5. Per the germline V gene, CDR1 is MNHEY and CDR2 is SMNVEV (reference sequence). This CDR3 region has 14 residues. The CDR3 nucleotides are TGTGCCAGCAGTTCAGTAGACAGGGGCAATGAGCAGTTCTTC. Translated: CASSSVDRGNEQFF.

The V gene is TRBV6-5, the J gene TRBJ1-6; tentatively, D is TRBD1 (6 bases). The CDR3 sequence is 14 residues long. CDR1 MNHEY and CDR2 SVGAGI come from the germline V gene. V lost 3 bases and J 6 bases, leaving 9 bases between the germline ends. DNA of the CDR3: TGTGCCAGCAGTTATGGGGGCAGTAATTCACCCCTCCACTTT. Protein: CASSYGGSNSPLHF.

The chain joins TRBV4-2 to TRBJ2-5; TRBD2 aligns across 15 bases. This CDR3 region has 17 residues. Germline CDR1 reads LGHNA; CDR2 reads YNFKEQ. V was clipped by 1 base and J by 5 bases; unmatched bases: 5. In DNA, the CDR3 is TGTGCCAGCAGCCAAGGGACTAGCGGGGGGGCCTGGGAGACCCAGTACTTC. Its protein product is CASSQGTSGGAWETQYF.

The chain recombines TRBV25-1 with TRBJ2-2, with D unclear. Germline V CDR1 and CDR2: MGHDK, SYGVNS. The V gene lost 0 bases and the J gene lost 0 bases, with 2 bases spanning the gap. This CDR3 comprises 14 residues. The DNA for the CDR3 is TGTGCCAGCAGTGAATATACGAACACCGGGGAGCTGTTTTTT. Amino acid sequence: CASSEYTNTGELFF.